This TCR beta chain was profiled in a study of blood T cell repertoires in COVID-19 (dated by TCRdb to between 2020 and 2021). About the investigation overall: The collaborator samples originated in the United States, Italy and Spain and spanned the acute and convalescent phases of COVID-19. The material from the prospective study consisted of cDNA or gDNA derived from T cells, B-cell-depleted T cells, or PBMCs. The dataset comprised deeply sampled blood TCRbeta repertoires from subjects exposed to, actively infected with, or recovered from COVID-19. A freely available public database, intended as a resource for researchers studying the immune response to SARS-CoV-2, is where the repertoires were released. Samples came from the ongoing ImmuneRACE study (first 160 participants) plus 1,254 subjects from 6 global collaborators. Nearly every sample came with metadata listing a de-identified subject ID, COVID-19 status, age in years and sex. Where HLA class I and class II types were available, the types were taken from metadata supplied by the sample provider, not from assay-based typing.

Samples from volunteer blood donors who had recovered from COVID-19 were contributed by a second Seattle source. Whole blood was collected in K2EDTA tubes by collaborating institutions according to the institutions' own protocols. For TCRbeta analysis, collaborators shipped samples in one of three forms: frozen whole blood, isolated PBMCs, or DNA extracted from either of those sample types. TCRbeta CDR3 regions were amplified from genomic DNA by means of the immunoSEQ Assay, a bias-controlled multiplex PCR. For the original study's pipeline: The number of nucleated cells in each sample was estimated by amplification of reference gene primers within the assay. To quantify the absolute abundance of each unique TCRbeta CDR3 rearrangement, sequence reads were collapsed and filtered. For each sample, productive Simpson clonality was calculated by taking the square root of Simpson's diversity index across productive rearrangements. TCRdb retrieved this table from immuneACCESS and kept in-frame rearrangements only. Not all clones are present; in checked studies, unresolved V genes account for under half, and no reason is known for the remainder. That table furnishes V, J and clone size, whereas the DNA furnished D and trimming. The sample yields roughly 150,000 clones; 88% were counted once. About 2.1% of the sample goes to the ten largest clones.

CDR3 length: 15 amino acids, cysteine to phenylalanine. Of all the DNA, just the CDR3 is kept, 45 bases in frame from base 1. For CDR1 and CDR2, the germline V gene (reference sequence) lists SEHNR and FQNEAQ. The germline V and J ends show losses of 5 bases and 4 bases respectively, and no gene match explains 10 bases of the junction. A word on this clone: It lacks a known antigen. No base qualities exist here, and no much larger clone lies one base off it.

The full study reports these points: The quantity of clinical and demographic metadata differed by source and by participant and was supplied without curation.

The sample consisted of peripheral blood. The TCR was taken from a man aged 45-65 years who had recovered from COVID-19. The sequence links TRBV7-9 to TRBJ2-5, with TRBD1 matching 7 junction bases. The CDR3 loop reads CASSDWDSRGETQYF. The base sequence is TGTGCCAGCAGCGACTGGGACAGCAGGGGAGAGACCCAGTACTTC.